This TCR beta chain was recovered during a study of T cells in Graves' hyperthyroidism and ophthalmopathy. This clonotype was seen only a few times. Authors of the study amplified TCR beta CDR3 regions from RNA transcripts. In the first-round RT-PCR of the TCR CDR3, the HTBI primer set was used. MiXCR was run by TCRdb on the multiplex PCR reads, yielding one entry per CDR3 protein. Of hundreds of thousands of distinct CDR3 sequences in the sample, 38% were seen once. Germline CDR1 reads DFQATT; CDR2 reads SNEGSKA (reference sequence). The CDR3 covers 14 residues. V trimming: 3 bases; J trimming: 6 bases; junction bases outside the gene matches: 8.

This TCR was recovered from a man in his late teens or twenties with Graves' hyperthyroidism. This chain connects TRBV20-1 to TRBJ2-7; the match to TRBD1 covers 10 bases. Sequenced sample: blood. DNA of the CDR3: TGCAGTGCTAGGTGGGGACAGGGGACGCTCGAGCAGTACTTC. This translates into CSARWGQGTLEQYF.